The clone carrying this T cell receptor (beta chain) appeared a single time. Its target is not known. Regarding treatment: around 19 received Ad26.COV2.S at low or high dose, single or two shots; roughly 5 received placebo; per-sample allocation not given. Each sample was drawn 63 days after the first injection (of vaccine or placebo). Built on an Ad26 vector, the vaccine expressed Wuhan-strain SARS-CoV-2 spike. CDR1 and CDR2 (germline): LNHDA, SQIVND (reference sequence). The CDR3 runs 15 residues. Trimming removed 1 base from V and 3 bases from J, with 12 bases in between. These data originate in a study of Ad26.COV2.S vaccination and SARS-CoV-2 variants. Study information: Donor was one of the participants in the Ad26.COV2.S arm of the COV1001 trial. Into the muscle, Ad26.COV2.S was dosed once or twice, 56 days apart. Study results and limitations: From the TCR breadth and depth analyses, total T cell responses may have been underestimated.

TCRdb's copy holds only in-frame clones and misses some; the assay was immunoSEQ multiplex PCR. The data contain hundreds of thousands of clones, around 86% of them singletons. This TCR was recovered from a person between 18 and 59 years old who received the Ad26.COV2.S COVID-19 vaccine or a placebo. This specimen was peripheral blood, taken in a trial of Ad26.COV2.S vaccine versus placebo. This chain joins TRBV19 and TRBJ1-1; D may be TRBD1 (5 bases). CDR3 in DNA: TGTGCCAGTAGTATAGTGCCAGGGTGGTACACTGAAGCTTTCTTT. It specifies CASSIVPGWYTEAFF.